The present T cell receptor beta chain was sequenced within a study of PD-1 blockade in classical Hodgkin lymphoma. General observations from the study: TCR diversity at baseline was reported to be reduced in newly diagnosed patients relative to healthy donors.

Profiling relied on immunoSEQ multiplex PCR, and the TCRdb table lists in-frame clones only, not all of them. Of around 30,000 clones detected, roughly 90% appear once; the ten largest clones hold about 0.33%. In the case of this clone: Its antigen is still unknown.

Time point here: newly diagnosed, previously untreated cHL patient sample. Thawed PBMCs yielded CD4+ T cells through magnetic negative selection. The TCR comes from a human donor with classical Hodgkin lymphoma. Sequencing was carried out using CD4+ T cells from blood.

Written as DNA, the CDR3 is TGTGCCAGCAGCCGACCGGGACTAGCACCCGATGAGCAGTTCTTC. It is translated as CASSRPGLAPDEQFF. The gene calls are TRBV5-4 and TRBJ2-1; 9 bases are a match to TRBD2. Trimming took 4 bases from V and 8 from J; bases not matched to a gene: 10. This CDR3 has 15 amino acids. CDR1 SGHNT and CDR2 YYREEE come from the germline V gene (reference sequence).